One sample yielded the 21 T cell receptor beta chains listed below, sequenced in a study of blood T cell repertoires in COVID-19. TCRdb's table, derived via immunoSEQ multiplex PCR, lists solely in-frame clones and lacks some. The sample records 65,000 to 85,000 clones, around nine tenths being singletons. The sample was peripheral blood. These receptors originate from a man of 80 years or more with COVID-19, enrolled during active disease.

The rearrangement uses TRBV5-6 and TRBJ1-4; D gene ambiguous. The V and J ends lost 4 bases and 8 bases respectively, with 15 bases between them. CDR1 is SGHDT, CDR2 YYEEEE, per germline. This CDR3 is 14 amino acids long. CDR3 sequence reads: CASSHPLAREKLFF. DNA of the CDR3: TGTGCCAGCAGCCACCCGCTGGCGAGGGAAAAACTGTTTTTT. Together with reference TRBV5-6 and TRBJ1-4, the CDR3 gives the full variable domain: DAGVTQSPTHLIKTRGQQVTLRCSPKSGHDTVSWYQQALGQGPQFIFQYYEEEERQRGNFPDRFSGHQFPNYSSELNVNALLLGDSALYLCASSHPLAREKLFFGSGTQLSVL.

This chain uses TRBV19 with TRBJ2-2; 11 bases line up with TRBD2. CDR3 length: 17 amino acids. Germline V gene lookup returns CDR1 LNHDA and CDR2 SQIVND (reference sequence). With V trimmed by 1 base and J by 6 bases, 7 bases remained unmatched. The CDR3 protein is CASSIAVSGGASGELFF. CDR3 bases: TGTGCCAGTAGTATAGCAGTTAGCGGGGGGGCGTCCGGGGAGCTGTTTTTT. Full variable domain (missing parts from reference TRBV19 and TRBJ2-2): DGGITQSPKYLFRKEGQNVTLSCEQNLNHDAMYWYRQDPGQGLRLIYYSQIVNDFQKGDIAEGYSVSREKKESFPLTVTSAQKNPTAFYLCASSIAVSGGASGELFFGEGSRLTVL.

J is TRBJ1-2 and V is TRBV19; TRBD1 is a possible D gene (5 bases). Germline CDR1 is LNHDA and CDR2 is SQIVND (reference sequence). V was shortened by 5 bases and J by 4 bases, with 17 bases between the two germline ends. This CDR3 contains 15 residues. CDR3 sequence reads: CASSPTRTQFYGYTF. The CDR3 bases are TGTGCCAGTAGTCCCACCCGGACACAGTTCTATGGCTACACCTTC.

This sequence joins TRBV11-2 and TRBJ1-2; 8 nucleotides agree with TRBD1. The CDR3 totals 16 residues. V shed 0 bases and J 2 bases; nucleotides not matched to a gene: 5. Germline V gives CDR1 SGHAT, CDR2 FQNNGV. CDR3 DNA sequence: TGTGCCAGCAGCTTAGATAGGTACAGGGGGAACTATGGCTACACCTTC. This codes for CASSLDRYRGNYGYTF.

This chain uses TRBV5-6 with TRBJ2-5; unclear D gene. The CDR3 runs 12 residues. Germline assignment: CDR1 SGHDT and CDR2 YYEEEE. Trimming removed 1 base from V and 5 bases from J, with 6 bases in between. The CDR3, as DNA: TGTGCCAGCAGCTTGCCCCAGGAGACCCAGTACTTC. It translates to CASSLPQETQYF.

The chain recombines TRBV7-3 with TRBJ2-5; D is undetermined. Trimming shortened V by 4 bases and J by 1 base, and 7 bases separated the two germline ends. Germline assignment: CDR1 SGHTA and CDR2 FQGTGA. The CDR3 sequence is 13 residues long. The CDR3 loop reads CASSSIIQETQYF. The CDR3 region has the DNA TGTGCCAGCAGCTCCATCATCCAAGAGACCCAGTACTTC.

The chain uses TRBV9 and TRBJ2-3; D uncertain. CDR1 is SGDLS and CDR2 is YYNGEE in the germline V gene. The CDR3 length is 14 residues. The V gene lost 1 base and the J gene lost 2 bases, with 8 bases spanning the gap. CDR3 coding DNA: TGTGCCAGCAGCGTATTCACACACACAGATACGCAGTATTTT. Protein sequence: CASSVFTHTDTQYF.

This clone showed up just a few times. The chain uses TRBV7-2 and TRBJ1-4, with D tentatively TRBD1 (6 bases). The CDR3 loop spans 14 amino acids. V dropped 8 bases and J dropped 8 bases, with 18 bases sitting between them. Germline CDR1 and CDR2: SGHTA and FQGNSA. CDR3 DNA: TGTGCCAGCGGAAATAGGGGGTCGCGGGAAAAACTGTTTTTT. It encodes CASGNRGSREKLFF.

The chain employs TRBV4-2 and TRBJ1-4; D possibly corresponds to TRBD1 (5 bases). Trimming took 1 base from V and 6 from J, leaving 12 bases between them. This CDR3 region has 15 residues. The V gene's germline CDR1 is LGHNA and CDR2 YNFKEQ. Written as DNA, the CDR3 is TGTGCCAGCAGCCAAGTCGTCAGGGATGATGAAAAACTGTTTTTT. It yields the protein CASSQVVRDDEKLFF.

This sequence joins TRBV6-5 and TRBJ1-5; D unresolved. Germline V CDR1 and CDR2: MNHEY, SVGAGI. The CDR3 consists of 12 residues. V was cut by 6 bases and J by 5 bases, with 8 bases left in between. CDR3 DNA: TGTGCCAGCAGCCATATAGATCAGCCCCAGCATTTT. Its protein product is CASSHIDQPQHF.

V and J are TRBV7-9 and TRBJ2-5; TRBD1 is a possible D gene (5 bases). The CDR3 extends over 13 amino acids. Germline V gene lookup returns CDR1 SEHNR and CDR2 FQNEAQ (reference sequence). V dropped 2 bases and J dropped 3 bases, with 7 bases sitting between them. The CDR3: CASSLPREETQYF. CDR3 nucleotides: TGTGCCAGCAGCTTACCCAGGGAAGAGACCCAGTACTTC.

The CDR3 DNA is TGTGCCAGTAGTATACTAAGCTCTGGAAACACCATATATTTT. Its protein product is CASSILSSGNTIYF. This sequence joins TRBV19 and TRBJ1-3, with D unclear. The germline V and J ends were trimmed by 2 bases and 0 bases, with 5 bases remaining between them. The CDR3 sequence is 14 residues long. Germline assignment: CDR1 LNHDA and CDR2 SQIVND (reference sequence). The full variable domain, in which reference TRBV19 and TRBJ1-3 provide the parts outside the CDR3, is DGGITQSPKYLFRKEGQNVTLSCEQNLNHDAMYWYRQDPGQGLRLIYYSQIVNDFQKGDIAEGYSVSREKKESFPLTVTSAQKNPTAFYLCASSILSSGNTIYFGEGSWLTVV.

V usage is TRBV7-9 and J usage is TRBJ2-7; TRBD1 is a possible D gene (5 bases). This CDR3 region has 15 residues. The germline V gene has CDR1 SEHNR and CDR2 FQNEAQ (reference sequence). V lost 1 base and J 0 bases, leaving 10 bases between the germline ends. The CDR3 protein is CASSLVGLSSYEQYF. The CDR3 DNA follows: TGTGCCAGCAGCTTAGTGGGGCTGAGCTCCTACGAGCAGTACTTC.

The chain has TRBV5-1 and TRBJ2-3; possibly TRBD1 or TRBD2 for D (5 bases each). This CDR3 has 14 residues. Germline-derived CDR1 and CDR2 are SGHRS and YFSETQ. Trimming shortened V by 4 bases and J by 5 bases, and 14 bases separated the two germline ends. The CDR3, as DNA: TGCGCCAGCAGCCTGGGGACGGGGATAGATACGCAGTATTTT. It specifies CASSLGTGIDTQYF.

A few counts support this clone. The gene calls are TRBV2 and TRBJ1-5; TRBD1 aligns across 8 bases. Germline lookup yields CDR1 SNHLY and CDR2 FYNNEI. The CDR3 contains 13 residues. V lost 6 bases, J lost 3 bases, and 1 base stayed unmatched. The CDR3 DNA reads as TGTGCCAGCAGGGGACAGGACAATCAGCCCCAGCATTTT. This gives the protein CASRGQDNQPQHF.

This sequence joins TRBV5-1 and TRBJ2-7, with D uncertain. This CDR3 contains 12 residues. CDR1 and CDR2 (germline): SGHRS, YFSETQ. V was clipped by 2 bases and J by 5 bases, with 8 bases between them. This CDR3 reads CASSFQADEQYF. CDR3 coding DNA: TGCGCCAGCAGCTTTCAGGCTGACGAGCAGTACTTC. Complete variable domain (other parts from reference TRBV5-1 and TRBJ2-7): KAGVTQTPRYLIKTRGQQVTLSCSPISGHRSVSWYQQTPGQGLQFLFEYFSETQRNKGNFPGRFSGRQFSNSRSEMNVSTLELGDSALYLCASSFQADEQYFGPGTRLTVT.

This rearrangement joins TRBV6-2 or TRBV6-3 to TRBJ1-5, with 7 bases identical to TRBD1. This CDR3 region has 15 residues. CDR1 is MNHEY and CDR2 is SVGEGT in the germline V gene. The trim removed 5 bases at V and 6 bases at J, leaving 10 bases unmatched. CDR3 sequence: CASSRDRVASQPQHF. The CDR3, as DNA: TGTGCCAGCAGTCGCGACAGGGTGGCAAGTCAGCCCCAGCATTTT.

V usage is TRBV10-3 and J usage is TRBJ2-1; 8 bases map to TRBD1. The CDR3 sequence is 14 residues long. The germline gives CDR1 ENHRY, CDR2 SYGVKD. V lost 7 bases to trimming and J lost 3 bases; unmatched junction nucleotides: 5. The CDR3 DNA sequence: TGTGCCATCACCGGACAGGGCATCTACAATGAGCAGTTCTTC. Encoded protein: CAITGQGIYNEQFF.

V gene TRBV7-8 combines with J gene TRBJ1-1; D remains ambiguous. This CDR3 has 14 residues. The V gene's germline CDR1 is SGHVS and CDR2 FQNEAQ. V shed 7 bases and J shed 2 bases, with 14 bases lying between them. This CDR3 is CASTPATANTEAFF. CDR3 in DNA: TGTGCCAGCACCCCAGCCACAGCCAACACTGAAGCTTTCTTT. The whole variable domain, filled in from reference TRBV7-8 and TRBJ1-1, reads GAGVSQSPRYKVAKRGQDVALRCDPISGHVSLFWYQQALGQGPEFLTYFQNEAQLDKSGLPSDRFFAERPEGSVSTLKIQRTQQEDSAVYLCASTPATANTEAFFGQGTRLTVV.

This CDR3 is CASSAQTGGRDGYTF. Here the CDR3 DNA reads TGCGCCAGCAGCGCCCAAACAGGGGGGCGTGATGGCTACACCTTC. The chain employs TRBV5-1 and TRBJ1-2; 8 bases match TRBD1. The trim removed 4 bases at V and 6 bases at J, leaving 11 bases unmatched. Per the germline V gene, CDR1 is SGHRS and CDR2 is YFSETQ. The CDR3 length is 15 residues.

The V gene is TRBV6-5, the J gene TRBJ2-2; 9 bases line up with TRBD2. CDR3 length: 15 residues. Germline V CDR1 and CDR2: MNHEY, SVGAGI. Trimming cost V 6 bases and J 4 bases; bases outside gene matches: 6. The CDR3 loop reads CASRRREGITGELFF. In DNA form, the CDR3 reads TGTGCCAGCAGGAGGCGGGAGGGAATCACCGGGGAGCTGTTTTTT.